A selection of T cell receptor beta chains follows, all from one sample in a study of CD8 T cells in Susac syndrome. MiXCR, run by TCRdb on the immunoSEQ multiplex PCR reads, gives a single entry per CDR3 protein. In the table there are more than 100,000 distinct CDR3 sequences, around 94% of which are singletons. Input material: CD8+ T cells from PBMCs. The receptors here all came from a human donor with Susac syndrome. The conserved cysteine and the conserved F or W are not part of the CDR3 here. Fields, in order: V gene, CDR3 length, CDR3 protein.

TRBV2	12	ASSATGASAEAF
TRBV29-1	10	SYWDSTDTQY
TRBV20-1	13	SASGEAGVFDEQF
TRBV5-5	14	ASSWWGQGSNTEAF
TRBV5-4	16	ASSLGTSGGPRQETQY
TRBV15	9	ATSREEKLF
TRBV4-2	13	ASSYGTGPVYGYT
TRBV29-1	12	SVEGQDTQETQY
TRBV27	13	ASSSQAGASYEQY
TRBV5-4	13	ASSGSLLRGTEAF
TRBV7-6	13	ASSLGRTGGSGYT
TRBV4-3	14	ASSRTAGTEEYEQY
TRBV20-1	13	SARDPSGGWETQY
TRBV9	11	ASSRGGNTEAF